The rows below give T cell receptor beta chains drawn from one sample of a study of cytomegalovirus exposure and HLA in healthy donors. Sequencing was performed with immunoSEQ multiplex PCR; in TCRdb, only in-frame clones are kept and a portion is missing. Here the sample spans about 190,000 clones, 81% being singletons. Source material: PBMCs. The receptors here all came from a man aged 50 or older in good health and CMV-seronegative. CDR3s leave out the opening cysteine and the closing phenylalanine or tryptophan. D genes are given only for firm matches.

len | d_gene | j_gene | v_gene | CDR3aa
9 | - | TRBJ1-5 | TRBV5-8 | ASTRDQPQH
14 | TRBD2 | TRBJ2-3 | TRBV5-1 | ASSPIAGASTDTQY
13 | - | TRBJ2-1 | TRBV11-2 | ASSLEGPGDNEQF
13 | TRBD1 | TRBJ2-3 | TRBV5-1 | ASSYGTGRKDTQY
11 | - | TRBJ1-2 | TRBV29-1 | SATDRTNYGYT
14 | - | TRBJ1-3 | TRBV15 | ATSRVGGLVGNTIY
12 | - | TRBJ1-1 | TRBV7-2 | ASSLRGIGTEAF
14 | - | TRBJ2-3 | TRBV29-1 | SVEGGVGTEADTQY
12 | - | TRBJ2-2 | TRBV10-1 | ASSVNTNTGELF
13 | - | TRBJ1-1 | TRBV28 | ASSGPGDSSTEAF
12 | - | TRBJ2-2 | TRBV2 | ASSVRGGVGELF
11 | - | TRBJ2-1 | TRBV5-1 | ASSRGSGDEQF
13 | TRBD1 | TRBJ1-6 | TRBV27 | ASSYGTGGASPLH
9 | - | TRBJ2-2 | TRBV30 | AWGGAGELF
13 | TRBD1 | TRBJ1-5 | TRBV27 | ASSLTGQGNQPQH
13 | - | TRBJ1-1 | TRBV11-2 | ASSLTGDMNTEAF
11 | - | TRBJ1-2 | TRBV5-1 | ASSRQLNYGYT
13 | - | TRBJ1-5 | TRBV6-1 | ASTKRQGGFEPQH
14 | TRBD1 | TRBJ1-4 | TRBV10-3 | AISENPGGAYEKLF
14 | - | TRBJ2-7 | TRBV14 | ASSQGRGGRFYEQY
11 | TRBD2 | TRBJ2-3 | TRBV4-1 | ASSPAGGDTQY
12 | TRBD1 | TRBJ2-5 | TRBV7-9 | ASSQTGSPETQY
12 | - | TRBJ2-5 | TRBV7-6 | ASSLGRWGETQY
15 | TRBD2 | TRBJ2-7 | TRBV9 | ASSASSAGGYSYEQY
12 | TRBD1 | TRBJ2-7 | TRBV2 | ASWIGTGASEQY
14 | - | TRBJ2-2 | TRBV2 | ASKNFGGANTGELF
13 | - | TRBJ1-3 | TRBV7-2 | ASSFGAYSGNTIY
12 | - | TRBJ1-5 | TRBV19 | ASSITGKVRPQH
11 | TRBD1 | TRBJ2-7 | TRBV5-5 | ASSLDRAHEQY
13 | TRBD1 | TRBJ1-2 | TRBV5-1 | ASSLIGQGADGYT
12 | - | TRBJ1-1 | TRBV10-3 | AISELQKNTEAF